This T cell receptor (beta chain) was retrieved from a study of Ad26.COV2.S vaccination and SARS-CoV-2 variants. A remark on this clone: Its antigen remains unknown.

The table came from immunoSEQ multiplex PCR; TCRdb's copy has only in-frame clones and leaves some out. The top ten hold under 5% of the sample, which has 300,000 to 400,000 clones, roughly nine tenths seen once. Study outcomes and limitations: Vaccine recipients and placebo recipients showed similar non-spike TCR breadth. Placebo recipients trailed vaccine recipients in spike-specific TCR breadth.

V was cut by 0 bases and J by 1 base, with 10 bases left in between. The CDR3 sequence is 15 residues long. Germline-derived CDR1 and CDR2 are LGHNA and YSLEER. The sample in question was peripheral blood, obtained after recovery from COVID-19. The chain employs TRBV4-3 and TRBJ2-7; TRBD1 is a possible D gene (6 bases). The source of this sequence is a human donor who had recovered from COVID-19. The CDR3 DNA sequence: TGCGCCAGCAGCCAAGATCAGGGGCAGTCCTACGAGCAGTACTTC. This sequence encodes CASSQDQGQSYEQYF.